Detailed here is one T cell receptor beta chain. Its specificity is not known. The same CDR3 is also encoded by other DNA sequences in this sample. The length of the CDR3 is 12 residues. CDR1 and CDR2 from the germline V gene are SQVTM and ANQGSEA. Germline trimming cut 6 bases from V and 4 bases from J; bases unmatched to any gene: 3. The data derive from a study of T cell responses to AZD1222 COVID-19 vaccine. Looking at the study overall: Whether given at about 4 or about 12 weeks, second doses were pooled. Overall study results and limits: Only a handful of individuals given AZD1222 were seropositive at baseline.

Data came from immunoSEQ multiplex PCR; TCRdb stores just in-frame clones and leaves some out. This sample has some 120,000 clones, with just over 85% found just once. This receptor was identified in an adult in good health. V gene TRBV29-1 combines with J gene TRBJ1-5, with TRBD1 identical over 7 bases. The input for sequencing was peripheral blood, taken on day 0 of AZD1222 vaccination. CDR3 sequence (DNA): TGCAGCGTCCGACAGGGAAATCAGCCCCAGCATTTT. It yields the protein CSVRQGNQPQHF.